The 21 T cell receptor beta chains below come from one sample, sequenced in a study of blood T cell repertoires in COVID-19. The protocol was immunoSEQ multiplex PCR, while the TCRdb copy is restricted to in-frame clones and leaves out a portion. The sample lists 250,000 to 300,000 clones, approximately 88% occurring once. The specimen was PBMCs or T cells enriched from blood (not recorded which). Source of these receptors: a woman in her 30s who had recovered from COVID-19.

This sequence joins TRBV5-4 and TRBJ1-2; TRBD1 matches at 11 bases. Trimming at V came to 3 bases and at J to 6 bases, leaving 4 bases not matched to a gene. From germline, CDR1 is SGHNT and CDR2 YYREEE (reference sequence). The CDR3 loop spans 14 amino acids. The CDR3 here is CASSWGQGGNGYTF. DNA for the CDR3: TGTGCCAGCAGCTGGGGACAGGGGGGGAATGGCTACACCTTC.

CDR3 loop: CASSPDRTGRTEAFF. The CDR3 DNA follows: TGTGCCAGCAGCCCGGACCGGACAGGGCGGACTGAAGCTTTCTTT. The rearrangement uses TRBV7-6 and TRBJ1-1; 8 bases are shared with TRBD1. CDR3 size: 15 residues. V lost 5 bases and J lost 5; bases outside the gene matches: 10. CDR1 and CDR2 from the germline V gene are SGHVS and FNYEAQ.

The gene calls are TRBV9 and TRBJ2-6; TRBD1 might be the D (5 bases). The CDR3 is 18 residues long. CDR1 and CDR2 (germline): SGDLS, YYNGEE. V shed 0 bases and J shed 0 bases, with 13 bases lying between them. The CDR3 loop reads CASSVGRGLSSGANVLTF. CDR3 in DNA: TGTGCCAGCAGCGTAGGTAGGGGTTTAAGCTCTGGGGCCAACGTCCTGACTTTC.

The V call is TRBV5-1, the J call TRBJ2-7; TRBD2 might be the D (5 bases). Germline V gene lookup returns CDR1 SGHRS and CDR2 YFSETQ. Trimming took 5 bases from V and 1 from J, leaving 16 bases between them. The CDR3 is 15 residues long. The CDR3 region is CASSFYHGESYEQYF. In DNA, the CDR3 is TGCGCCAGCAGTTTTTATCACGGGGAATCCTACGAGCAGTACTTC. Variable domain in full (rest from reference TRBV5-1 and TRBJ2-7): KAGVTQTPRYLIKTRGQQVTLSCSPISGHRSVSWYQQTPGQGLQFLFEYFSETQRNKGNFPGRFSGRQFSNSRSEMNVSTLELGDSALYLCASSFYHGESYEQYFGPGTRLTVT.

The chain employs TRBV5-1 and TRBJ2-3; a weak D match, TRBD2 (6 bases). Germline V gene sequence: CDR1 SGHRS, CDR2 YFSETQ. V was shortened by 0 bases and J by 1 base, with 15 bases between the two germline ends. The CDR3 length is 17 residues. Here the CDR3 reads CASSLGGQGGGTDTQYF. CDR3 bases: TGCGCCAGCAGCTTGGGGGGTCAGGGAGGAGGCACAGATACGCAGTATTTT.

Notes on this clone: This sample includes further DNA sequences coding for the same CDR3. The chain employs TRBV2 and TRBJ2-6; 8 bases line up with TRBD1. Germline lookup yields CDR1 SNHLY and CDR2 FYNNEI. This CDR3 is 15 amino acids long. J was trimmed by 4 bases and V by 6 bases; bases with no gene match: 5. CDR3 in amino acids: CASSAGGSGANVLTF. For the CDR3, the DNA is TGTGCCAGCAGCGCAGGGGGCTCGGGGGCCAACGTCCTGACTTTC.

This chain uses TRBV6-2 or TRBV6-3 with TRBJ2-7, with D possibly being TRBD1 (5 bases). Germline CDR1 is MNHEY and CDR2 is SVGEGT. This CDR3 contains 12 residues. The V end lost 5 bases, the J end lost 6 bases, and 11 bases lay between the germline ends. Here the CDR3 reads CASSAQGREQYF. In nucleotides, the CDR3 is TGTGCCAGCAGTGCTCAGGGTCGCGAGCAGTACTTC.

The genes are TRBV28 and TRBJ1-1; possibly TRBD1 for D (5 bases). V gave up 7 bases and J gave up 3 bases, with 12 bases separating them. Germline loops: CDR1 MDHEN, CDR2 SYDVKM. The CDR3 has 13 residues. CDR3 amino acids: CASNKGRYTEAFF. For the CDR3, the DNA is TGTGCCAGCAATAAGGGGCGGTACACTGAAGCTTTCTTT.

V gene TRBV6-1 combines with J gene TRBJ2-7; D perhaps matches TRBD1 (6 bases). CDR1 is MNHNS and CDR2 is SASEGT in the germline V gene. V lost 1 base to trimming and J lost 3 bases, with 19 bases between them. CDR3 length: 17 residues. CDR3 residues: CASSEVLTQGLGYEQYF. The CDR3 DNA sequence: TGTGCCAGCAGTGAAGTACTAACCCAGGGGTTGGGCTACGAGCAGTACTTC.

This rearrangement joins TRBV18 to TRBJ2-5; D might be TRBD1 (5 bases). Germline CDR1 reads KGHSH; CDR2 reads LQKENI. The CDR3 spans 14 residues. With 5 bases removed from V and 7 bases from J, the gap between germline ends came to 17 bases. CDR3 nucleotide sequence: TGTGCCAGCTCAGCCGCCGGCAGGGAAGGGACCCAGTACTTC. It is translated as CASSAAGREGTQYF.

This clone was counted between two and nine times. The chain is built from TRBV7-6 and TRBJ2-2; 8 nucleotides align to TRBD1. The junction had 12 bases not matched to a gene; V was cut back by 5 bases and J by 4 bases. Germline lookup yields CDR1 SGHVS and CDR2 FNYEAQ. This CDR3 has 17 residues. CDR3: CASSPAGGAGFTGELFF. The CDR3 nucleotides are TGTGCCAGCAGCCCCGCAGGGGGCGCGGGATTCACCGGGGAGCTGTTTTTT. The whole variable domain, remainder taken from reference TRBV7-6 and TRBJ2-2, is GAGVSQSPRYKVTKRGQDVALRCDPISGHVSLYWYRQALGQGPEFLTYFNYEAQQDKSGLPNDRFSAERPEGSISTLTIQRTEQRDSAMYRCASSPAGGAGFTGELFFGEGSRLTVL.

This chain links TRBV10-1 with TRBJ2-1, with TRBD2 identical over 9 bases. CDR1 is WNHNN, CDR2 SYGVQD, per germline (reference sequence). J lost 5 bases, V lost 4 bases, and 15 bases had no gene match. This CDR3 spans 18 amino acids. As DNA, the CDR3 is TGCGCCAGCAGTGGGGGGGCTAGCGGGATCCGGGGTCACAATGAGCAGTTCTTC. Translated, it gives CASSGGASGIRGHNEQFF.

CDR3 DNA: TGTGCCAGCAGTTTCCGCCCTAGCGGGGCTGCGACCCAGTACTTC. This codes for CASSFRPSGAATQYF. This rearrangement joins TRBV6-5 to TRBJ2-5; the match to TRBD2 covers 9 bases. The germline gives CDR1 MNHEY, CDR2 SVGAGI. V lost 4 bases and J lost 7; bases outside the gene matches: 10. This CDR3 spans 15 amino acids.

The chain joins TRBV29-1 to TRBJ2-1; weak D call: TRBD2 (5 bases). Germline lookup yields CDR1 SQVTM and CDR2 ANQGSEA. Deletions cut 4 bases from V and 2 bases from J, with 12 bases between. The CDR3 extends over 14 amino acids. CDR3: CSVVGSEAYNEQFF. CDR3 DNA sequence: TGCAGCGTTGTGGGTAGCGAAGCCTACAATGAGCAGTTCTTC.

This rearrangement joins TRBV4-1 to TRBJ1-2, with TRBD1 identical over 7 bases. The CDR3 spans 16 residues. The V gene end was trimmed by 0 bases and the J gene end by 4 bases; junction bases not matched to a gene: 8. Germline CDR1 reads MGHRA; CDR2 reads YSYEKL. The CDR3 here is CASSQDPGAGGYGYTF. As DNA, the CDR3 is TGCGCCAGCAGCCAAGATCCGGGGGCAGGGGGCTATGGCTACACCTTC.

This rearrangement joins TRBV11-2 to TRBJ2-3; D is ambiguous. CDR1 is SGHAT and CDR2 is FQNNGV in the germline V gene. The CDR3 runs 15 residues. Trimming removed 5 bases from V and 0 bases from J, with 12 bases in between. CDR3 sequence reads: CASSHGLDSTDTQYF. Written as DNA, the CDR3 is TGTGCCAGCAGCCATGGGCTGGATAGCACAGATACGCAGTATTTT.

The J gene is TRBJ2-5, the V gene TRBV27; tentative D call: TRBD2 (6 bases). CDR1 and CDR2 (germline): MNHEY, SMNVEV (reference sequence). This CDR3 region has 14 residues. Trimming took 6 bases from V and 5 from J, leaving 16 bases between them. CDR3 residues: CASSYSGRRETQYF. CDR3 DNA: TGTGCCAGCAGCTACTCAGGGAGGCGCGAGACCCAGTACTTC.

Here the CDR3 DNA reads TGTGCCAGCAGATCCAGACAGGGTAGGGGGACTAGCCGCCACAATGAGCAGTTCTTC. This codes for CASRSRQGRGTSRHNEQFF. This chain uses TRBV28 with TRBJ2-1; 9 bases line up with TRBD2. Germline trimming cut 6 bases from V and 5 bases from J; bases unmatched to any gene: 20. The CDR3 length is 19 residues. The germline CDR1 and CDR2 sequences are MDHEN and SYDVKM. The full variable domain, its missing parts supplied by reference TRBV28 and TRBJ2-1, is DVKVTQSSRYLVKRTGEKVFLECVQDMDHENMFWYRQDPGLGLRLIYFSYDVKMKEKGDIPEGYSVSREKKERFSLILESASTNQTSMYLCASRSRQGRGTSRHNEQFFGPGTRLTVL.

V and J are TRBV9 and TRBJ1-1; no reliable D call. V lost 4 bases and J lost 1, with 11 bases in between. Germline V CDR1 and CDR2: SGDLS, YYNGEE. The CDR3 has 14 residues. This chain's CDR3 is CASSPRERNTEAFF. Here the CDR3 DNA reads TGTGCCAGCAGCCCCCGGGAGAGGAACACTGAAGCTTTCTTT.

The J gene is TRBJ1-2, the V gene TRBV9; 8 bases map to TRBD1. The CDR3 has 15 residues. Germline CDR1 reads SGDLS; CDR2 reads YYNGEE. V shed 3 bases and J 5 bases; nucleotides not matched to a gene: 9. CDR3 protein: CASSGWDRPQYGYTF. CDR3 nucleotide sequence: TGTGCCAGCAGCGGCTGGGACAGGCCACAATATGGCTACACCTTC. The whole variable domain, filled in from reference TRBV9 and TRBJ1-2, reads DSGVTQTPKHLITATGQRVTLRCSPRSGDLSVYWYQQSLDQGLQFLIQYYNGEERAKGNILERFSAQQFPDLHSELNLSSLELGDSALYFCASSGWDRPQYGYTFGSGTRLTVV.

The chain employs TRBV7-2 and TRBJ2-1; 8 bases map to TRBD1. The germline V gene encodes CDR1 SGHTA and CDR2 FQGNSA. The CDR3 runs 15 residues. V dropped 3 bases and J dropped 2; count of bases not matched to a gene: 3. CDR3 bases: TGTGCCAGCAGCTTTGACAGGGGAACCTACAATGAGCAGTTCTTC. This gives the protein CASSFDRGTYNEQFF.